This T cell receptor beta chain was sequenced during a study of regulatory dendritic cells for organ transplantation (TCRdb year 2017). Broadly, across the study: The TCRbeta repertoires of sorted naive and memory CD4+ and CD8+ T cells were sequenced before and after allostimulation with regulatory or mature dendritic cells. Beyond this particular receptor, the publication reports: Allostimulation expanded memory CD8+ clones in both subjects, but regulatory dendritic cells appeared to induce more limited expansion than mature dendritic cells. Sequencing was done in only a couple of subjects, and the authors reported considerable heterogeneity between individuals in the alloreactive memory CD8+ T cell pool. Among the resting subsets, the most alloreactive TCR clonotypes were found in memory CD8+ T cells. Naive CD4+ and CD8+ T cells showed highly diverse repertoires, whereas memory cells were less diverse and memory CD8+ cells were the most oligoclonal.

Remarks on this clone: No cognate antigen has been identified for it. The sample holds no much larger clone one base away, and base qualities are not on file.

The TCRbeta CDR3 regions were amplified in a multiplexed two-step PCR with Vbeta-specific forward primers and Jbeta-specific reverse primers. The TCRbeta libraries were sequenced on an Illumina instrument via the immunoSEQ service. The source study handled its data this way. V, D and J genes were assigned using IMGT annotation, and counts were corrected for multiplex PCR bias using synthetic CDR3 analogues. In the immunoSEQ Analyzer, repertoire clonality was calculated as one minus normalized Shannon entropy. Clonal expansion was defined using Fisher's exact test with Benjamini-Hochberg false discovery rate control and a two-tailed threshold of P<0.01. The table was pulled from immuneACCESS by TCRdb, which kept in-frame rearrangements only. Such tables lose some clones; where checked, under half of the loss comes from unresolved V genes, and the rest has no known cause. V and J calls and clone size follow that table, whereas D and trimming were derived from the DNA. The sample table shows 30,000 to 40,000 clones, and around nine tenths are seen once. Of the sample, about 0.11% falls within the top ten clones.

CDR1 and CDR2 are drawn from the germline V gene: MDHEN, SYDVKM. V lost 8 bases and J lost 2 bases, and the count of bases not matched to a germline gene is 18. Counted from cysteine to phenylalanine, this CDR3 has 17 amino acids. Just the 51-base CDR3 DNA is kept, in frame starting at base 1. FACS was used to sort CD4+ or CD8+ cells into naive T cells, defined as CD45RA+, and memory T cells, defined as CD45RO+. The T cells used for TCR sequencing were obtained from two healthy control subjects. For the mixed lymphocyte reactions, sorted T cell subsets left unstimulated acted as baseline controls. Genomic DNA was extracted with the Qiagen DNeasy Blood & Tissue Kit.

The sequence came from a human donor in good health. Sample: naive CD8+ T cells from blood. Reading the label with the study, this specimen's cell subset or site is: CD45RA+ naive T cells. The chain is encoded by TRBV28 joined to TRBJ2-7; TRBD1 lines up with 7 middle nucleotides. The nucleotide sequence reads as follows: TGTGCCAGCGGAACAAACAACAGGGGATCCCCCGCCTACGAGCAGTACTTC. Translated, this gives CASGTNNRGSPAYEQYF.